This T cell receptor beta chain was profiled in a study of T cell responses to AZD1222 COVID-19 vaccine. Overall study context: Second-dose timings of about 4 or about 12 weeks were pooled.

Sequencing used immunoSEQ multiplex PCR; TCRdb keeps in-frame clones, though not all of them. The sample lists more than 110,000 clones; about nine tenths were seen once. Study-wide results and limits: The peak T cell response came first, and repertoires were sampled only after it. Donor demographics were predominantly white British with a female majority; clonal diversity may be underestimated. Across the whole spike, CD4 TCRs peaked at regions 160-218 and 743-854.

A remark on this clone: Its antigen remains unidentified.

The input for sequencing was peripheral blood, taken on day 0 of AZD1222 vaccination. The sequence derives from an adult in good health.

The CDR3 DNA is TGTGCCAGCAGCTCAGACCTGGACAGGGATGACACTGAAGCTTTCTTT. Its protein product is CASSSDLDRDDTEAFF. The chain employs TRBV7-2 and TRBJ1-1; 8 bases line up with TRBD1. Germline V gives CDR1 SGHTA, CDR2 FQGNSA. The CDR3 contains 16 residues. V was pared by 4 bases and J by 3 bases, with 10 bases of the junction left unmatched.